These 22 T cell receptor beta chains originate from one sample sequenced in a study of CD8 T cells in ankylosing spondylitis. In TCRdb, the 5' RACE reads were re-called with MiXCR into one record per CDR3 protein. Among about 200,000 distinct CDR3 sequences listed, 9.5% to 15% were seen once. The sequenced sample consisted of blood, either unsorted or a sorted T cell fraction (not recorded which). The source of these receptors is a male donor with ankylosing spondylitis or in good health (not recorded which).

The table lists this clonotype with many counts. The CDR3 sequence: CASTHLGGQDEKLFF. The CDR3 nucleotides read TGTGCCAGCACCCACTTGGGGGGCCAAGACGAAAAACTGTTTTTT. V usage is TRBV12-3 or TRBV12-4 and J usage is TRBJ1-4, with D possibly being TRBD1 (6 bases). This CDR3 has 15 amino acids. V was cut by 7 bases and J by 8 bases, with 20 bases left in between.

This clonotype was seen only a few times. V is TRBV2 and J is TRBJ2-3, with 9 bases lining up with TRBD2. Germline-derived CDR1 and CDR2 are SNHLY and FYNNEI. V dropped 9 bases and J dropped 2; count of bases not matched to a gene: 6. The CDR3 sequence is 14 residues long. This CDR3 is CASQAGGDTDTQYF. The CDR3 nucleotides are TGTGCCAGTCAAGCGGGGGGAGACACAGATACGCAGTATTTT.

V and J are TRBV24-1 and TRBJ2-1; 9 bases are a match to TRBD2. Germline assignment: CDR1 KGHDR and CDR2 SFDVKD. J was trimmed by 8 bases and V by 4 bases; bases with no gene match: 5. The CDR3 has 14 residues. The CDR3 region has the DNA TGTGCCACCAGTGACCCCGGGACTAGCTATGAGCAGTTCTTC. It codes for CATSDPGTSYEQFF.

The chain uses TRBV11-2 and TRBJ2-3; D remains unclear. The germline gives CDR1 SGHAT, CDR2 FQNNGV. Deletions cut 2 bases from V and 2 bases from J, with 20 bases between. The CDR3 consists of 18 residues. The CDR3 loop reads CASSLSMTRPPDTDTQYF. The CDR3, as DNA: TGTGCCAGCAGCTTAAGCATGACCCGGCCTCCCGACACAGATACGCAGTATTTT.

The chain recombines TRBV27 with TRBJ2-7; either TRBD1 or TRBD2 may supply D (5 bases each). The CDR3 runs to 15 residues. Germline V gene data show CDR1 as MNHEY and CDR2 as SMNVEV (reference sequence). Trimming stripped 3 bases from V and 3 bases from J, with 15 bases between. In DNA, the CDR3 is TGTGCCAGCAGTTTCTACGGGACGGGAAGCTACGAGCAGTACTTC. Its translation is CASSFYGTGSYEQYF.

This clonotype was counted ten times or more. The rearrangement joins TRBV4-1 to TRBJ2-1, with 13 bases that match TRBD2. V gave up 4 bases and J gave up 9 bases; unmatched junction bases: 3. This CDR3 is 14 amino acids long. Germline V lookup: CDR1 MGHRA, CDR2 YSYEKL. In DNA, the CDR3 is TGCGCCAGCAGCCCCCGACTAGCGGGAGGTGAGCAGTTCTTC. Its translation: CASSPRLAGGEQFF.

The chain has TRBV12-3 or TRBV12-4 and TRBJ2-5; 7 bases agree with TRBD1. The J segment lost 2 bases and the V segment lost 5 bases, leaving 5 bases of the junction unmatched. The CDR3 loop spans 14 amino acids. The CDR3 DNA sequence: TGTGCCAGCAGTCCAACAGGGGCGCAAGAGACCCAGTACTTC. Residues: CASSPTGAQETQYF.

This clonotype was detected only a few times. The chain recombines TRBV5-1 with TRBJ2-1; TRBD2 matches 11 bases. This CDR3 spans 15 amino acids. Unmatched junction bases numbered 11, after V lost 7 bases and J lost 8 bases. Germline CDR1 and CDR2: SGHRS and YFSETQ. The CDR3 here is CASQSGTSGLDEQFF. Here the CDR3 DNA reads TGCGCCAGCCAGTCCGGGACTAGCGGTTTGGATGAGCAGTTCTTC.

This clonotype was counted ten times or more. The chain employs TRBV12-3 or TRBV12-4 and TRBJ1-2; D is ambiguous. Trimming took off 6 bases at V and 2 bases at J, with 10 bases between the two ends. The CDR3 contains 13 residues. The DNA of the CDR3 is TGTGCCAGCAGCTCCGCGCAGAACTATGGCTACACCTTC. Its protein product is CASSSAQNYGYTF.

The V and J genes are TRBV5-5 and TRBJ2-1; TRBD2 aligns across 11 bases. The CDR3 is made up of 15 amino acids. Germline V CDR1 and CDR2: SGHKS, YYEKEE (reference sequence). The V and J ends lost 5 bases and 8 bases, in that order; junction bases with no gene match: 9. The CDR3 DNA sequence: TGTGCCAGCAGTTACTTAGCGGGAGGGGAGGATGAGCAGTTCTTC. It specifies CASSYLAGGEDEQFF.

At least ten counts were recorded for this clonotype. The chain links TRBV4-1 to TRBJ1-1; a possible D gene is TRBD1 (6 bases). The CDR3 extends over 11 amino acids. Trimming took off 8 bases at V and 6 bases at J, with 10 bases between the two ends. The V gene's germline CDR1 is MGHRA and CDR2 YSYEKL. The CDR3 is CASGRQAEAFF. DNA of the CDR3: TGCGCCAGCGGCCGACAGGCTGAAGCTTTCTTT.

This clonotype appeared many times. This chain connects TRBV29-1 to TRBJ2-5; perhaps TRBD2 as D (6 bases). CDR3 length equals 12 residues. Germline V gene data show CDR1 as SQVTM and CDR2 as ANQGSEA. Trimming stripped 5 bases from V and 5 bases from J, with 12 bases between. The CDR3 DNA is TGCAGCGTTACGGGAGTAGGCGAGACCCAGTACTTC. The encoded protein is CSVTGVGETQYF.

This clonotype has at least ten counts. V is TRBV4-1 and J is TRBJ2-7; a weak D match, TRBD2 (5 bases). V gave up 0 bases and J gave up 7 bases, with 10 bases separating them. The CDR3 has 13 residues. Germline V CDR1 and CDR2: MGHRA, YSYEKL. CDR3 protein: CASSQEVSGEQYF. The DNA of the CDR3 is TGCGCCAGCAGCCAAGAAGTATCGGGGGAGCAGTACTTC.

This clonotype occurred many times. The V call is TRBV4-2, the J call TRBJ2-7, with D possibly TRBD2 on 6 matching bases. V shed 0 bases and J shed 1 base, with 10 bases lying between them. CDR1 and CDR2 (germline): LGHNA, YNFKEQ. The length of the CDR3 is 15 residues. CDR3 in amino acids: CASSQDWGESYEQYF. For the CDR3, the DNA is TGTGCCAGCAGCCAAGATTGGGGGGAATCCTACGAGCAGTACTTC.

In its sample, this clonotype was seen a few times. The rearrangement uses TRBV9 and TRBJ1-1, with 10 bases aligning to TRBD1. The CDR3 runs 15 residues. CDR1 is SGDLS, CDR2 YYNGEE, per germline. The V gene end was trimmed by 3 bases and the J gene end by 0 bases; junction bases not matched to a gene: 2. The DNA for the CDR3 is TGTGCCAGCAGCGCGACAGGGGGCATGAACACTGAAGCTTTCTTT. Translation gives CASSATGGMNTEAFF.

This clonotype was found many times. DNA of the CDR3: TGTGCCAGCAGCTTAGAAACGGCCTTAAGCTCCTACAATGAGCAGTTCTTC. This gives the protein CASSLETALSSYNEQFF. The gene calls are TRBV11-2 and TRBJ2-1; D gene unclear. Germline CDR1 and CDR2: SGHAT and FQNNGV. The CDR3 sequence is 17 residues long. V was shortened by 0 bases and J by 0 bases, with 12 bases between the two germline ends. Drawing the rest from reference TRBV11-2 and TRBJ2-1, the complete variable domain is EAGVAQSPRYKIIEKRQSVAFWCNPISGHATLYWYQQILGQGPKLLIQFQNNGVVDDSQLPKDRFSAERLKGVDSTLKIQPAKLEDSAVYLCASSLETALSSYNEQFFGPGTRLTVL.

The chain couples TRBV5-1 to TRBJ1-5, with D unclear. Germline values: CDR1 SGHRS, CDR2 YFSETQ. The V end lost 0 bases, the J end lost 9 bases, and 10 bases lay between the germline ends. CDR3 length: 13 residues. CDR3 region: CASSLAGNGPQHF. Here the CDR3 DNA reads TGCGCCAGCAGCTTGGCAGGCAACGGGCCCCAGCATTTT.

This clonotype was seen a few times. DNA for the CDR3: TGTGCCAGCAGCTCGGAGCGGGGGGTGAATGAGCAGTTCTTC. Translation: CASSSERGVNEQFF. The J gene is TRBJ2-1, the V gene TRBV11-3; 9 nucleotides line up with TRBD2. CDR3 length: 14 amino acids. With 4 bases clipped from V and 7 bases from J, the junction kept 5 bases outside the gene matches. Germline V CDR1 and CDR2: SGHNT, YENEEA.

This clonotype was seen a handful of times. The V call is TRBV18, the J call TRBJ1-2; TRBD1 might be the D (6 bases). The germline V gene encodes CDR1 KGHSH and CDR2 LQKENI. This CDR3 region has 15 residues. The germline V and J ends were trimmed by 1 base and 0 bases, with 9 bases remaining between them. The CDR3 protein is CASSPRTVSNYGYTF. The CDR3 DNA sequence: TGTGCCAGCTCACCACGGACAGTTTCTAACTATGGCTACACCTTC.

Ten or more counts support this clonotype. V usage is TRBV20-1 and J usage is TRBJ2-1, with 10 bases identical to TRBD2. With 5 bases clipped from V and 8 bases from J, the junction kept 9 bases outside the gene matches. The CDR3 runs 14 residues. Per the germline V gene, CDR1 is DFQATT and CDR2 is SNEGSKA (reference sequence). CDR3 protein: CSAPGTSDSDEQFF. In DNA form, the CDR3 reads TGCAGTGCTCCCGGGACTAGCGATTCCGATGAGCAGTTCTTC.

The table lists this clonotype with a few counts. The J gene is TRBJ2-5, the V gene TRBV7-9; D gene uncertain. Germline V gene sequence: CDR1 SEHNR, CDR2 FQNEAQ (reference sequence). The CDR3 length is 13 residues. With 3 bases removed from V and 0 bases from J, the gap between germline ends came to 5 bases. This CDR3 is CASSFRYQETQYF. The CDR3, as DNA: TGTGCCAGCAGCTTTCGTTACCAAGAGACCCAGTACTTC.

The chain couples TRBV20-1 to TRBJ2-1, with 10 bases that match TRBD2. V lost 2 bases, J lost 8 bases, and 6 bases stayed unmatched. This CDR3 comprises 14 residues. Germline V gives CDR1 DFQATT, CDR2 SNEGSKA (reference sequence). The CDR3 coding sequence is TGCAGTGCTAGAAGGCTAGCGGGGGTCGATGAGCAGTTCTTC. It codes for CSARRLAGVDEQFF.